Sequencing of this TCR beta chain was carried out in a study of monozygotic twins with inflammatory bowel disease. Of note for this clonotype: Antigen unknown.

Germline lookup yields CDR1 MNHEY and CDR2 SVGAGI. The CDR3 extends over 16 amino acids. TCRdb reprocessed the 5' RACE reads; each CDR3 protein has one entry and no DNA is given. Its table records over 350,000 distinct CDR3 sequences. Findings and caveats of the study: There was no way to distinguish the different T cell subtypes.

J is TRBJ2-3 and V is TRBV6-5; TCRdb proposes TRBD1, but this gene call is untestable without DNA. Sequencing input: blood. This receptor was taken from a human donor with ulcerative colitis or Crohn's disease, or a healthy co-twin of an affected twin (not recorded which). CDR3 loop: CASSYTGLGKTDTQYF.